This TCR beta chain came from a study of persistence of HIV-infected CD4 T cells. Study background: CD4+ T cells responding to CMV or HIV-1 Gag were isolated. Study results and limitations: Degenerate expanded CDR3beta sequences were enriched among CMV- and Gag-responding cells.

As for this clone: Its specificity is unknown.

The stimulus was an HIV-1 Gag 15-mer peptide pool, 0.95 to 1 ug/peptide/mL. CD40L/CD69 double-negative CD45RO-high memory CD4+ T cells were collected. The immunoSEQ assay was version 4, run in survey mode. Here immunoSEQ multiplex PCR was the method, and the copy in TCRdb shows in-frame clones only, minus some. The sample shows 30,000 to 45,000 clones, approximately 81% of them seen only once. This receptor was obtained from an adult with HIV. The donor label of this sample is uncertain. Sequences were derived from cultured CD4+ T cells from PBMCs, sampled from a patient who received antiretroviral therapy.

CDR3 bases: TGTGCCAGCAGCAAAGTCACGCAGTATTTT. Residues: CASSKVTQYF. The chain employs TRBV21-1 and TRBJ2-3. TRBV21-1 is a pseudogene locus. The CDR3 runs to 10 residues.